This T cell receptor beta chain was sequenced during a study of response to subunit inactivated influenza vaccine. Broader study findings: It was suggested by the authors that few new T cells are recruited by each seasonal influenza vaccination.

The table lists this clonotype with a few counts. Its target is not known. MiXCR was run by TCRdb on the RT-PCR reads, yielding one entry per CDR3 protein. The sample comprises 500,000 to 550,000 distinct CDR3 sequences, under 8.5% of which are singletons, and 10% to 15% rests with the top ten. V lost 0 bases and J lost 9; bases outside the gene matches: 15. CDR3 length: 16 residues. Germline values: CDR1 DFQATT, CDR2 SNEGSKA (reference sequence). The receptor's source is a man aged 50-75 years who received an inactivated influenza vaccine. The rearrangement uses TRBV20-1 and TRBJ2-7; 9 positions agree with TRBD2. The sequencing used PBMCs from blood, collected less than 30 months after vaccination. CDR3 DNA: TGCAGTGCTAGAGACCTCTTAGCGGGAGACCCTACGGTGCAGTACTTC. Encoded protein: CSARDLLAGDPTVQYF.